Listed below are T cell receptor beta chains from one sample, sequenced in a study of blood T cell repertoires in COVID-19. The protocol was immunoSEQ multiplex PCR, while the TCRdb copy is restricted to in-frame clones and leaves out a portion. The repertoire includes more than 250,000 clones, just over 85% of them detected once, and about 10% sits in the top ten. Sequencing was done on a sample of PBMCs or T cells enriched from blood (not recorded which). Receptor source: a woman under 30 who had recovered from COVID-19. CDR3s include the opening cysteine and the closing phenylalanine or tryptophan. A D gene is named only where the DNA matches it firmly. Clone size is not always given. Where it is, it says once, few, many or a class for expanded clones.

clone size	V gene	J gene	D gene	CDR3 DNA	CDR3 protein
few	TRBV27	TRBJ2-3	NA	TGTGCCAGCAACTTAGAAGGGGGTCACGGTACGCAGTATTTT	CASNLEGGHGTQYF
NA	TRBV2	TRBJ1-5	NA	TGTGCCAGCAGTGGACAGAAGTTTCAGCCCCAGCATTTT	CASSGQKFQPQHF
NA	TRBV19	TRBJ1-4	TRBD1	TGTGCCAGTAGTGCACAGGGGACGGGTTGGGAAAAACTGTTTTTT	CASSAQGTGWEKLFF
NA	TRBV29-1	TRBJ2-5	NA	TGCAGCGTTGGACAGCCCCAGGAGACCCAGTACTTC	CSVGQPQETQYF
NA	TRBV6-2/TRBV6-3	TRBJ2-2	TRBD1	TGTGCCAGCAGTAATTGGGACAGGGGACCTCCCACCGGGGAGCTGTTTTTT	CASSNWDRGPPTGELFF
NA	TRBV9	TRBJ1-1	TRBD1	TGTGCCAGCAGCCCAGGGGGGTTTCGGGTGAACACTGAAGCTTTCTTT	CASSPGGFRVNTEAFF
NA	TRBV2	TRBJ1-2	NA	TGTGCCAGCAGTGGACAGATAAACTATGGCTACACCTTC	CASSGQINYGYTF
NA	TRBV28	TRBJ2-7	TRBD2	TGTGCCAGCAGTTCCGCCGGGACTAGCGACGAGCAGTACTTC	CASSSAGTSDEQYF
NA	TRBV28	TRBJ2-1	NA	TGTGCCAGCAGTTTTTTGTCTCAGGACAATGAGCAGTTCTTC	CASSFLSQDNEQFF
NA	TRBV18	TRBJ2-3	NA	TGTGCCAGCTCGACCTCGGCAGGTAAAGATACGCAGTATTTT	CASSTSAGKDTQYF
once	TRBV2	TRBJ1-3	TRBD1	TGTGCCAGCAGTGGAAACAGGGGGCCGCTTGGAAACACCATATATTTT	CASSGNRGPLGNTIYF
few	TRBV5-1	TRBJ1-2	TRBD1	TGCGCCAGCAGCTTGGCTGGGACAGGTAAGGGCTACACCTTC	CASSLAGTGKGYTF
NA	TRBV5-8	TRBJ2-7	NA	TGTGCCAGCAGCTTAACCGGGGTCTCCTACGAGCAGTACTTC	CASSLTGVSYEQYF
once	TRBV3-1/TRBV3-2	TRBJ2-7	TRBD1	TGTGCCAGCAGCCAATGGGGACAGGCCTCCTACGAGCAGTACTTC	CASSQWGQASYEQYF
once	TRBV7-9	TRBJ2-1	NA	TGTGCCAGCAGCGCTACTATGCGGGGAGATGAGCAGTTCTTC	CASSATMRGDEQFF
once	TRBV18	TRBJ1-3	TRBD1	TGTGCCAGCTCACCGAGACAGGGAATGGGCTCTGGAAACACCATATATTTT	CASSPRQGMGSGNTIYF
once	TRBV30	TRBJ1-4	NA	TGTGCCTGGAGTCGGGAGCCGAGCGAAAAACTGTTTTTT	CAWSREPSEKLFF
NA	TRBV7-9	TRBJ2-3	NA	TGTGCCAGCAGCCCCGGGGAAACAGATACGCAGTATTTT	CASSPGETDTQYF
NA	TRBV18	TRBJ1-4	TRBD1	TGTGCCAGCTCCGCGACAGGGACTGAAAAACTGTTTTTT	CASSATGTEKLFF
NA	TRBV5-1	TRBJ1-6	NA	TGCGCCAGCAGAGGACTTAGTAATTCACCCCTCCACTTT	CASRGLSNSPLHF
NA	TRBV6-5	TRBJ1-2	NA	TGTGCCAGCAGTTACTCGGGAGGGAGCGGCTACACCTTC	CASSYSGGSGYTF
NA	TRBV6-5	TRBJ2-2	TRBD1	TGTGCCAGCAGATTTCAGGGGGTCTTAACCGGGGAGCTGTTTTTT	CASRFQGVLTGELFF
once	TRBV7-9	TRBJ1-1	NA	TGTGCCAGCCGCCCCAGTAAGAACACTGAAGCTTTCTTT	CASRPSKNTEAFF
NA	TRBV5-1	TRBJ2-1	TRBD2	TGCGCCAGCAGCTTCACTAGCGGGAGGGGCTACAATGAGCAGTTCTTC	CASSFTSGRGYNEQFF
NA	TRBV5-5	TRBJ2-4	TRBD2	TGTGCCAGCCGAAGCGGTAATAGCGGGGTGATCAAAAACATTCAGTACTTC	CASRSGNSGVIKNIQYF
NA	TRBV12-5	TRBJ1-2	NA	TGTGCTAGTGGTTTGTCTCCGCCAGGGAGGAATGGCTACACCTTC	CASGLSPPGRNGYTF
NA	TRBV27	TRBJ2-3	TRBD2	TGTGCCAGCAGTTCCGTAGCGGGGAGCACAGATACGCAGTATTTT	CASSSVAGSTDTQYF
NA	TRBV5-1	TRBJ2-6	NA	TGCGCCAGCAGCTTAAATCTCGGGGCCAACGTCCTGACTTTC	CASSLNLGANVLTF
NA	TRBV28	TRBJ2-1	TRBD1	TGTGCCACTAGACAGGGATTCTACAATGAGCAGTTCTTC	CATRQGFYNEQFF
NA	TRBV30	TRBJ2-7	NA	TGTGCCTGGAGTGTTTCGGGGGGCCTCTCCTACGAGCAGTACTTC	CAWSVSGGLSYEQYF
NA	TRBV7-2	TRBJ2-1	TRBD2	TGTGCCAGCAGCCCCCCGGGGAGGGATGAGCAGTTCTTC	CASSPPGRDEQFF
NA	TRBV18	TRBJ1-2	TRBD1	TGTGCCAGCTCAAACGACAGGGATTATGGCTACACCTTC	CASSNDRDYGYTF
NA	TRBV28	TRBJ2-7	TRBD1	TGTGCCAGCAGTCCCAGGACAGGGAGCTCCTACGAGCAGTACTTC	CASSPRTGSSYEQYF
NA	TRBV19	TRBJ1-2	TRBD1	TGTGCCAGTAGTCCGGGACAGGGGCATGGCTACACCTTC	CASSPGQGHGYTF
NA	TRBV4-2	TRBJ2-1	TRBD1	TGTGCCAGCAGCCAAGTGGCGACAGGGGGATACAATGAGCAGTTCTTC	CASSQVATGGYNEQFF
NA	TRBV18	TRBJ1-1	TRBD1	TGTGCCAGCTCACCACCGGGACAGACTGAAGCTTTCTTT	CASSPPGQTEAFF
NA	TRBV15	TRBJ1-4	TRBD1	TGTGCCACCAGCAGGGACAGGGGGAATGAAAAACTGTTTTTT	CATSRDRGNEKLFF
once	TRBV12-1	TRBJ2-7	NA	TGTGCCACCCGCCGAAAGGGGGCGGGGGAGCAGTACTTC	CATRRKGAGEQYF
NA	TRBV4-2	TRBJ1-1	NA	TGTGCCAGCAGCCAAGTAGGGAGTGGCACTGAAGCTTTCTTT	CASSQVGSGTEAFF
few	TRBV5-1	TRBJ2-1	TRBD2	TGCGCCAGCAGCTTGGTGGGACTAGCGGGGGTTCCCTCCTACAATGAGCAGTTCTTC	CASSLVGLAGVPSYNEQFF
NA	TRBV5-1	TRBJ2-6	NA	TGCGCCAGCAGCCTCAGGGTTGGGGCCAACGTCCTGACTTTC	CASSLRVGANVLTF
NA	TRBV29-1	TRBJ2-3	TRBD1	TGCAGCGTCGCAAAGGGGGCTAGCACAGATACGCAGTATTTT	CSVAKGASTDTQYF
NA	TRBV2	TRBJ1-4	NA	TGTGCCAGCAGAGAATGGGACAATAGAGAAAAACTGTTTTTT	CASREWDNREKLFF
NA	TRBV28	TRBJ1-1	NA	TGTGCCAGCAAGTTGACAGGGAACACTGAAGCTTTCTTT	CASKLTGNTEAFF
many	TRBV20-1	TRBJ2-7	TRBD2	TGCAGTGCTAGTAGCGGGATGTTCTCCTACGAGCAGTACTTC	CSASSGMFSYEQYF
once	TRBV19	TRBJ2-1	TRBD1	TGTGCCAGTAGTATCACAGGGGGCCTATACAATGAGCAGTTCTTC	CASSITGGLYNEQFF
once	TRBV3-1/TRBV3-2	TRBJ2-5	TRBD2	TGTGCCAGCAGCCGTGGGGCGGGGGGACAAGAGACCCAGTACTTC	CASSRGAGGQETQYF
NA	TRBV5-1	TRBJ1-5	TRBD1	TGCGCCAGCAGCTTGTGGGACAGTACCTTACATAGCAATCAGCCCCAGCATTTT	CASSLWDSTLHSNQPQHF
NA	TRBV18	TRBJ2-5	TRBD1	TGTGCCAGCTCACTTCAGACAGGGGACCAAGAGACCCAGTACTTC	CASSLQTGDQETQYF
NA	TRBV27	TRBJ1-1	NA	TGTGCCAGCAGGGCGGGACTGTCTTTCACTGAAGCTTTCTTT	CASRAGLSFTEAFF
few	TRBV2	TRBJ2-2	NA	TGTGCCAGCAGTTCCCGGGGGTATCGTAACACCGGGGAGCTGTTTTTT	CASSSRGYRNTGELFF
NA	TRBV2	TRBJ2-2	TRBD2	TGTGCCAGCGGGACTAGCGGGGGGGCGGACTTTTTTACCGGGGAGCTGTTTTTT	CASGTSGGADFFTGELFF
NA	TRBV7-2	TRBJ2-7	TRBD1	TGTGCCAGCAGCCAACCGGGACAGGGGGATCCTTACGAGCAGTACTTC	CASSQPGQGDPYEQYF
NA	TRBV2	TRBJ1-1	NA	TGTGCCAGCAGGACGAGACAGGAGATGAACACTGAAGCTTTCTTT	CASRTRQEMNTEAFF
once	TRBV4-1	TRBJ1-5	NA	TGCGCCAGCAGCCAACCAGGAGGGTTTAAGCCCCAGCATTTT	CASSQPGGFKPQHF
NA	TRBV6-2/TRBV6-3	TRBJ2-1	TRBD2	TGTGCCAGCAGTTACACTAGCGGCTCCTACAATGAGCAGTTCTTC	CASSYTSGSYNEQFF
NA	TRBV7-8	TRBJ1-6	TRBD1	TGTGCCAGCAGTTTCACTCCGGGACAGGGAGATTCACCCCTCCACTTT	CASSFTPGQGDSPLHF
NA	TRBV19	TRBJ2-1	NA	TGTGCCAGTAGTATAGGTGGAGGGCAGTTCTTC	CASSIGGGQFF